A selection of T cell receptor beta chains follows, all from one sample in a study of T cells in Graves' hyperthyroidism and ophthalmopathy. TCRdb processed the multiplex PCR reads anew with MiXCR; each CDR3 protein has one entry. The table records around 530,000 distinct CDR3 sequences, 17% of them present only once. The specimen was blood. These receptor sequences come from a woman aged 18-29 years with Graves' ophthalmopathy. Both conserved end residues are part of each CDR3. A D gene is named only where the DNA matches it firmly. Clone size, where shown, is once, few, many, or a class for clones that have expanded.

v_call: TRBV20-1
d_call: -
j_call: TRBJ2-7
clone_size: many
cdr3_nt: TGCAGTGCTAGCCCACGGACTATTTACGAGCAGTACTTC
cdr3_aa: CSASPRTIYEQYF

v_call: TRBV20-1
d_call: TRBD2
j_call: TRBJ2-3
clone_size: once
cdr3_nt: TGCAGTGCCGGGGGCGGGGGGGTCACAGATACGCAGTATTTT
cdr3_aa: CSAGGGGVTDTQYF

v_call: TRBV28
d_call: -
j_call: TRBJ1-1
clone_size: -
cdr3_nt: TGTGCCAGCAGTTTGATTGCGGATGGGTCTGAAGCTTTCTTT
cdr3_aa: CASSLIADGSEAFF

v_call: TRBV5-1
d_call: TRBD2
j_call: TRBJ2-5
clone_size: many
cdr3_nt: TGCGCCAGCACCGGACTAGTCCAAGAGACCCAGTACTTC
cdr3_aa: CASTGLVQETQYF

v_call: TRBV7-9
d_call: -
j_call: TRBJ1-1
clone_size: many
cdr3_nt: TGTGCCAGCAGCTTAGATGGGAGGGGGAGCACTGAAGCTTTCTTT
cdr3_aa: CASSLDGRGSTEAFF

v_call: TRBV5-1
d_call: -
j_call: TRBJ1-2
clone_size: many
cdr3_nt: TGCGCCAGCAGCAGGGCCCACTATGGCTACACCTTC
cdr3_aa: CASSRAHYGYTF

v_call: TRBV19
d_call: TRBD2
j_call: TRBJ2-1
clone_size: -
cdr3_nt: TGTGCCAGTAGTTTGTGGACTAGCCCGACCGACAATGAGCAGTTCTTC
cdr3_aa: CASSLWTSPTDNEQFF

v_call: TRBV5-1
d_call: -
j_call: TRBJ1-1
clone_size: few
cdr3_nt: TGCGCCAGCAGCTTGGCCGTGGGGGGAAGTAGTCAAGCTTTCTTT
cdr3_aa: CASSLAVGGSSQAFF

v_call: TRBV28
d_call: TRBD1
j_call: TRBJ2-5
clone_size: few
cdr3_nt: TGTGCCAGCAGTTTCTCAACAGGGGTTTCAGAGACCCAGTACTTC
cdr3_aa: CASSFSTGVSETQYF

v_call: TRBV5-1
d_call: -
j_call: TRBJ1-1
clone_size: many
cdr3_nt: TGCGCCAGCAGCTCTGGAGACTCTCTCAACACTGAAGCTTTCTTT
cdr3_aa: CASSSGDSLNTEAFF

v_call: TRBV3-1
d_call: -
j_call: TRBJ2-1
clone_size: -
cdr3_nt: TGTGCCAGCAGCCAAGAAGGAGGGACCCTCTACAATGAGCAGTTCTTC
cdr3_aa: CASSQEGGTLYNEQFF

v_call: TRBV7-9
d_call: -
j_call: TRBJ2-3
clone_size: few
cdr3_nt: TGTGCCAGCAGCTCCTTTACGGGATACACAGATACGCAGTATTTT
cdr3_aa: CASSSFTGYTDTQYF

v_call: TRBV6-1
d_call: -
j_call: TRBJ2-2
clone_size: -
cdr3_nt: TGTGCCAGCAGACCTGCGGAGAACACCGGGGAGCTGTTTTTT
cdr3_aa: CASRPAENTGELFF

v_call: TRBV6-2/TRBV6-3
d_call: -
j_call: TRBJ2-2
clone_size: -
cdr3_nt: TGTGCCAGCAGTTACTACAGGCCAGCGAACACCGGGGAGCTGTTTTTT
cdr3_aa: CASSYYRPANTGELFF

v_call: TRBV19
d_call: -
j_call: TRBJ1-1
clone_size: -
cdr3_nt: TGTGCCAGTAGTATGGAGGTTTTGGGCACTGAAGCTTTCTTT
cdr3_aa: CASSMEVLGTEAFF

v_call: TRBV5-4
d_call: TRBD2
j_call: TRBJ2-3
clone_size: few
cdr3_nt: TGTGCCAGCAGCACTGGACTAGCGGGTTACACAGATACGCAGTATTTT
cdr3_aa: CASSTGLAGYTDTQYF

v_call: TRBV6-1
d_call: -
j_call: TRBJ2-1
clone_size: -
cdr3_nt: TGTGCCAGCGTAGGGGCAGGGTGGGATGAGCAGTTCTTC
cdr3_aa: CASVGAGWDEQFF

v_call: TRBV7-3
d_call: -
j_call: TRBJ2-2
clone_size: few
cdr3_nt: TGTGCCAGCAGCCCCGCCTTAGGTACCGGGGAGCTGTTTTTT
cdr3_aa: CASSPALGTGELFF

v_call: TRBV7-2
d_call: TRBD2
j_call: TRBJ2-5
clone_size: many
cdr3_nt: TGTGCCAGCAGCTTAGGGGCTAGCGGACCCCGAGAGACCCAGTACTTC
cdr3_aa: CASSLGASGPRETQYF

v_call: TRBV5-6
d_call: -
j_call: TRBJ1-2
clone_size: many
cdr3_nt: TGTGCCAGCAGCTTGGAGGTGACGGCCTTCTATGGCTACACCTTC
cdr3_aa: CASSLEVTAFYGYTF

v_call: TRBV7-6
d_call: -
j_call: TRBJ2-7
clone_size: -
cdr3_nt: TGTGCCAGCAGCTTAACTGTGAACAGGGAACCCCTATGGCAGTACTTC
cdr3_aa: CASSLTVNREPLWQYF

v_call: TRBV5-1
d_call: TRBD1
j_call: TRBJ1-2
clone_size: few
cdr3_nt: TGCGCCAGCAGCACTTGGACAGGGGGCGAGAACTATGGCTACACCTTC
cdr3_aa: CASSTWTGGENYGYTF

v_call: TRBV20-1
d_call: TRBD1
j_call: TRBJ2-5
clone_size: many
cdr3_nt: TGCAGTGCAGCAGACAGGGCGGAGACCCAGTACTTC
cdr3_aa: CSAADRAETQYF

v_call: TRBV28
d_call: TRBD1
j_call: TRBJ1-5
clone_size: few
cdr3_nt: TGTGCCAGCAGTCGCCCCGGGACAGGGTTCCAGCCCCAGCATTTT
cdr3_aa: CASSRPGTGFQPQHF

v_call: TRBV4-1
d_call: -
j_call: TRBJ1-1
clone_size: -
cdr3_nt: TGCGCCAGCAGCCAAGCTGGAGGTACGAGTACTGAAGCTTTCTTT
cdr3_aa: CASSQAGGTSTEAFF

v_call: TRBV4-1
d_call: TRBD1
j_call: TRBJ2-7
clone_size: -
cdr3_nt: TGCGCCAGCAGCCAAGTAGGGACAGGGGGTTCCTACGAGCAGTACTTC
cdr3_aa: CASSQVGTGGSYEQYF

v_call: TRBV27
d_call: -
j_call: TRBJ2-2
clone_size: few
cdr3_nt: TGTGCCAGCAGTGAAGGCGAGACGGCCGGGGAGCTGTTTTTT
cdr3_aa: CASSEGETAGELFF

v_call: TRBV27
d_call: TRBD1
j_call: TRBJ1-2
clone_size: few
cdr3_nt: TGTGCCAGCTGTTTACCCCCCGAAGACAGGGGCTGTGGCTACACCTTC
cdr3_aa: CASCLPPEDRGCGYTF

v_call: TRBV30
d_call: TRBD1
j_call: TRBJ2-7
clone_size: many
cdr3_nt: TGTGCCTGGAGGACGACAGGGGGCATATACGAGCAGTACTTC
cdr3_aa: CAWRTTGGIYEQYF

v_call: TRBV7-2
d_call: -
j_call: TRBJ1-5
clone_size: many
cdr3_nt: TGTGCCAGCAGCTTAGTAAAATTGGGGACGGCAAACAATCAGCCCCAGCATTTT
cdr3_aa: CASSLVKLGTANNQPQHF

v_call: TRBV7-2
d_call: TRBD1
j_call: TRBJ1-3
clone_size: few
cdr3_nt: TGTGCCAGCAGCTTGGGGGACAGGGAAAAGGACACCATATATTTT
cdr3_aa: CASSLGDREKDTIYF